These 16 T cell receptor beta chains were sequenced from one sample in a study of T-cell memory formation after mild COVID-19. In TCRdb, the 5' RACE reads were re-called with MiXCR into one record per CDR3 protein. The data contain 300,000 or so distinct CDR3 sequences, under 20% of them seen just once; the ten biggest clones take up roughly 25%. Sequencing used PBMCs or a T cell subset sorted from them (not recorded which). These TCRs come from a man aged 18 to 30 who had mild COVID-19 (a few samples of this study predate the infection). Cell type and time point are not known.

This clonotype was observed a few times. The genes are TRBV10-3 and TRBJ2-3, with D perhaps matching TRBD2 (6 bases). The V end was cut by 5 bases, the J end by 0 bases, with 15 bases between. This CDR3 has 16 amino acids. CDR1 is ENHRY, CDR2 SYGVKD, per germline. This CDR3 is CAISLGRGSSTDTQYF. CDR3 coding DNA: TGTGCCATCAGTCTAGGCCGGGGGAGTAGCACAGATACGCAGTATTTT.

This rearrangement joins TRBV18 to TRBJ2-7, with 9 bases matching TRBD1. J gave up 5 bases and V 6 bases, and 5 bases lay outside the gene matches. The CDR3 covers 13 residues. Germline V CDR1 and CDR2: KGHSH, LQKENI. CDR3 region: CASSAGTGNEQYF. CDR3 in DNA: TGTGCCAGCTCCGCCGGGACAGGGAACGAGCAGTACTTC.

This clonotype was picked up a small number of times. The CDR3 reads CASSPRATQYF. In nucleotides, the CDR3 is TGTGCCAGCAGCCCCCGGGCGACCCAGTACTTC. The chain employs TRBV11-2 and TRBJ2-5; D ambiguous. Germline assignment: CDR1 SGHAT and CDR2 FQNNGV. The CDR3 length is 11 residues. The V end lost 5 bases, the J end lost 7 bases, and 8 bases lay between the germline ends.

This sequence joins TRBV18 and TRBJ2-3; tentative D call: TRBD2 (6 bases). The V end was cut by 3 bases, the J end by 3 bases, with 13 bases between. The CDR3 is 15 residues long. Germline values: CDR1 KGHSH, CDR2 LQKENI. DNA for the CDR3: TGTGCCAGCTCACCTTATCTCGGGAGAACAGATACGCAGTATTTT. Its translation: CASSPYLGRTDTQYF. Together with reference TRBV18 and TRBJ2-3, the CDR3 gives the full variable domain: NAGVMQNPRHLVRRRGQEARLRCSPMKGHSHVYWYRQLPEEGLKFMVYLQKENIIDESGMPKERFSAEFPKEGPSILRIQQVVRGDSAAYFCASSPYLGRTDTQYFGPGTRLTVL.

This clonotype has just a few counts. The V call is TRBV29-1, the J call TRBJ2-1; D is undetermined. CDR3 length: 14 residues. Germline values: CDR1 SQVTM, CDR2 ANQGSEA. V was pared by 4 bases and J by 2 bases, with 12 bases between. CDR3 nucleotides: TGCAGCGTTGGCAGCCACGGTCCCTACAATGAGCAGTTCTTC. It codes for CSVGSHGPYNEQFF.

The chain combines TRBV12-3 or TRBV12-4 with TRBJ1-5; D perhaps matches TRBD1 (5 bases). This CDR3 comprises 13 residues. Trimming shortened V by 7 bases and J by 7 bases, and 14 bases separated the two germline ends. Here the CDR3 reads CASNKGTGQPQHF. The DNA of the CDR3 is TGTGCCAGCAATAAGGGGACGGGGCAGCCCCAGCATTTT.

This chain connects TRBV7-2 to TRBJ1-3; possibly TRBD1 for D (6 bases). Germline-derived CDR1 and CDR2 are SGHTA and FQGNSA. With 4 bases removed from V and 6 bases from J, the gap between germline ends came to 16 bases. The CDR3 is 15 amino acids. The CDR3 is CASSYTGFGENTIYF. In DNA form, the CDR3 reads TGTGCCAGCAGCTATACAGGGTTTGGTGAAAACACCATATATTTT.

The chain couples TRBV24-1 to TRBJ2-5, with 7 nucleotides matching TRBD1. Germline CDR1 and CDR2: KGHDR and SFDVKD. V gave up 0 bases and J gave up 3 bases; unmatched junction bases: 6. The CDR3 length is 16 residues. The CDR3: CATSDLSATGKETQYF. The CDR3 DNA sequence: TGTGCCACCAGTGATTTGTCCGCGACAGGGAAAGAGACCCAGTACTTC.

CDR3 in DNA: TGCAGTGCCAGACTCAGGGGAACCCTATACGAGCAGTACTTC. It specifies CSARLRGTLYEQYF. The chain recombines TRBV20-1 with TRBJ2-7; possibly TRBD1 for D (6 bases). V was shortened by 6 bases and J by 4 bases, with 19 bases between the two germline ends. The CDR3 runs to 14 residues. Germline V gene lookup returns CDR1 DFQATT and CDR2 SNEGSKA (reference sequence).

This clonotype was counted a few times. The chain's CDR3 is CASGTVNTEAFF. CDR3 in DNA: TGTGCCAGCGGGACAGTGAACACTGAAGCTTTCTTT. This chain joins TRBV12-3 or TRBV12-4 and TRBJ1-1; 7 bases agree with TRBD1. CDR3 length: 12 residues. The V segment lost 8 bases and the J segment 0 bases; nucleotides outside the gene matches: 0.

This clonotype was counted only a few times. This chain links TRBV6-1 with TRBJ2-7; 7 nucleotides match TRBD1. The CDR3 runs to 12 residues. Trimming removed 11 bases from V and 2 bases from J; junction bases left unmatched: 6. Germline values: CDR1 MNHNS, CDR2 SASEGT. CDR3 sequence reads: CACRDSPYEQYV. CDR3 nucleotide sequence: TGTGCCTGCCGGGACAGCCCCTACGAGCAGTACGTC.

The genes are TRBV5-1 and TRBJ2-5; 9 bases match TRBD1. The CDR3 runs 15 residues. The germline V gene has CDR1 SGHRS and CDR2 YFSETQ. Trimming removed 3 bases from V and 2 bases from J; junction bases left unmatched: 5. CDR3 protein: CASSYVGTGQETQYF. CDR3 DNA sequence: TGCGCCAGCAGCTACGTCGGGACAGGGCAAGAGACCCAGTACTTC.

This clonotype was counted a few times. V and J are TRBV9 and TRBJ2-3; D is undetermined. The germline V and J ends were trimmed by 2 bases and 7 bases, with 17 bases remaining between them. CDR3 length equals 15 residues. Germline V CDR1 and CDR2: SGDLS, YYNGEE. The CDR3 protein is CASSVASGIENTQYF. CDR3 bases: TGTGCCAGCAGCGTCGCTTCAGGAATCGAGAATACGCAGTATTTT.

This clonotype was seen only a few times. The chain combines TRBV28 with TRBJ1-4, with D possibly TRBD1 on 6 matching bases. CDR1 is MDHEN and CDR2 is SYDVKM in the germline V gene. The V gene lost 4 bases and the J gene lost 1 base, with 7 bases spanning the gap. CDR3 length: 14 amino acids. The CDR3 loop is CASSSGETNEKLFF. DNA for the CDR3: TGTGCCAGCAGTTCAGGGGAAACTAATGAAAAACTGTTTTTT.

This clonotype was picked up a small number of times. The chain employs TRBV7-8 and TRBJ1-2; TRBD1 is a possible D gene (5 bases). The CDR3 spans 17 residues. The V gene lost 3 bases and the J gene lost 7 bases, with 24 bases spanning the gap. Germline CDR1 SGHVS, CDR2 FQNEAQ. The CDR3 DNA reads as TGTGCCAGCAGCTTCGTCTCGGTACCGGGACCCAGGAGTGGCTACACCTTC. Encoded protein: CASSFVSVPGPRSGYTF.

This clonotype was found a few times. The chain uses TRBV7-2 and TRBJ2-1; no reliable D call. The CDR3 runs to 11 residues. CDR1 and CDR2 from the germline V gene are SGHTA and FQGNSA. V shed 6 bases and J shed 9 bases, with 9 bases lying between them. CDR3 nucleotides: TGTGCCAGCAGGTGGGGTGGTGAGCAGTTCTTC. It encodes CASRWGGEQFF. Based on the CDR3 plus reference TRBV7-2 and TRBJ2-1, the full variable domain is GAGVSQSPSNKVTEKGKDVELRCDPISGHTALYWYRQSLGQGLEFLIYFQGNSAPDKSGLPSDRFSAERTGGSVSTLTIQRTQQEDSAVYLCASRWGGEQFFGPGTRLTVL.